One sample yielded the 14 T cell receptor beta chains listed below, sequenced in a study of patients and donors after allogeneic stem cell transplantation. One entry per CDR3 protein results from TCRdb running MiXCR on the RT-PCR reads. The table includes fewer than 250,000 distinct CDR3 sequences, about 14% detected once. The specimen sequenced was blood, either unsorted or a sorted T cell fraction (not recorded which). All receptors derive from a human donor who was either an allogeneic HSCT recipient or a stem cell or donor lymphocyte infusion donor (not recorded which). It is not recorded whose cells these are; they may come from a transplant donor.

The chain combines TRBV24-1 with TRBJ2-2; weak D call: TRBD2 (5 bases). CDR3 length equals 15 residues. Germline values: CDR1 KGHDR, CDR2 SFDVKD. Deletions cut 1 base from V and 4 bases from J, with 9 bases between. CDR3 nucleotides: TGTGCCACCAGTGATTTAAGCGGTACCACCGGGGAGCTGTTTTTT. Protein sequence: CATSDLSGTTGELFF.

At least ten counts were recorded for this clonotype. The chain combines TRBV4-1 with TRBJ2-3, with 8 bases aligning to TRBD2. CDR1 is MGHRA and CDR2 is YSYEKL in the germline V gene. Unmatched junction bases numbered 11, after V lost 5 bases and J lost 4 bases. CDR3 size: 16 residues. CDR3: CASSNRQREFSDTQYF. Here the CDR3 DNA reads TGCGCCAGCAGCAACCGGCAGCGGGAGTTTTCAGATACGCAGTATTTT.

This clonotype has more than one count but fewer than ten. The rearrangement joins TRBV11-2 to TRBJ2-7; a possible D gene is TRBD1 (5 bases). Germline CDR1 is SGHAT and CDR2 is FQNNGV. Trimming removed 7 bases at V and 3 bases at J, with 16 bases between. The CDR3 length is 14 residues. The CDR3 loop is CASISGQGLYEQYF. CDR3 sequence (DNA): TGTGCCAGCATCTCCGGGCAGGGCCTCTACGAGCAGTACTTC.

There are many counts of this clonotype. This rearrangement joins TRBV7-8 to TRBJ2-7; TRBD1 is a possible D gene (6 bases). The germline V gene has CDR1 SGHVS and CDR2 FQNEAQ. V was pared by 6 bases and J by 3 bases, with 9 bases between. CDR3 size: 12 residues. The CDR3 sequence is CASREGGYEQYF. The CDR3 coding sequence is TGTGCCAGCAGGGAAGGGGGCTACGAGCAGTACTTC.

Ten or more counts support this clonotype. The V call is TRBV14, the J call TRBJ2-1; D possibly uses TRBD1 or TRBD2 (5 bases each). This CDR3 region has 13 residues. With 7 bases removed from V and 7 bases from J, the gap between germline ends came to 14 bases. CDR1 and CDR2 (germline): SGHDN, FVKESK. The CDR3 loop reads CASNRVWGNEQFF. DNA for the CDR3: TGTGCCAGCAATCGGGTATGGGGGAATGAGCAGTTCTTC.

This clonotype was found a few times. J is TRBJ2-3 and V is TRBV5-6, with D tentatively TRBD1 or TRBD2 (6 bases each). Deletions cut 1 base from V and 2 bases from J, with 11 bases between. CDR3 size: 15 residues. Germline V gives CDR1 SGHDT, CDR2 YYEEEE. CDR3: CASSLTGANTDTQYF. The DNA for the CDR3 is TGTGCCAGCAGCTTGACGGGGGCCAACACAGATACGCAGTATTTT.

The V gene is TRBV3-1, the J gene TRBJ2-2; D is unresolved. This CDR3 is 13 amino acids long. V lost 4 bases and J 2 bases, leaving 5 bases between the germline ends. The germline V gene encodes CDR1 LGHDT and CDR2 YNNKEL (reference sequence). As DNA, the CDR3 is TGTGCCAGCAGCCCCTACAACACCGGGGAGCTGTTTTTT. It translates to CASSPYNTGELFF.

This clonotype was counted between two and nine times. The chain is built from TRBV7-2 and TRBJ2-4, with no clear D. The germline gives CDR1 SGHTA, CDR2 FQGNSA. V lost 5 bases, J lost 6 bases, and 14 bases lay in between. The CDR3 covers 14 residues. CDR3 sequence: CASSTDLNRNIQYF. CDR3 DNA sequence: TGTGCCAGCAGCACCGATTTAAACCGAAACATTCAGTACTTC.

This clonotype was seen a few times. The J gene is TRBJ1-6, the V gene TRBV4-3, with a weak D call TRBD1 (5 bases). Trimming took off 0 bases at V and 8 bases at J, with 8 bases between the two ends. From germline, CDR1 is LGHNA and CDR2 YSLEER. CDR3 length: 14 amino acids. This CDR3 reads CASSQDGGDSPLHF. In DNA form, the CDR3 reads TGCGCCAGCAGCCAAGATGGGGGAGATTCACCCCTCCACTTT.

The chain uses TRBV3-1 and TRBJ2-3; the D is unclear. CDR1 LGHDT and CDR2 YNNKEL come from the germline V gene (reference sequence). Trimming removed 4 bases at V and 1 base at J, with 12 bases between. The CDR3 is 15 amino acids. The CDR3 reads CASSPQSSGTDTQYF. The DNA of the CDR3 is TGTGCCAGCAGCCCCCAGAGTTCCGGCACAGATACGCAGTATTTT.

At least ten counts were recorded for this clonotype. The chain has TRBV7-9 and TRBJ2-5; D remains ambiguous. The germline V and J ends were trimmed by 8 bases and 5 bases, with 12 bases remaining between them. The CDR3 is 12 amino acids. Germline V gene sequence: CDR1 SEHNR, CDR2 FQNEAQ (reference sequence). The CDR3 bases are TGTGCCAGCGGAGCCCGGCGGGAGACCCAGTACTTC. This sequence encodes CASGARRETQYF.

The CDR3 sequence: CASRTSGRDEQFF. CDR3 bases: TGTGCCAGCAGGACCTCCGGACGCGATGAGCAGTTCTTC. This chain links TRBV2 with TRBJ2-1; unclear D gene. The CDR3 extends over 13 amino acids. V shed 6 bases and J shed 8 bases, with 14 bases lying between them. Germline loops: CDR1 SNHLY, CDR2 FYNNEI.

With regard to this clonotype: A much larger clone is a single base away; this may be a read error. This chain uses TRBV6-6 with TRBJ1-6; 8 nucleotides align to TRBD1. CDR3 length: 13 residues. Looked up from germline, CDR1 is MNHNY and CDR2 is SVGAGI (reference sequence). CDR3 protein: CASQGATGSPPHF. CDR3 coding DNA: TGTGCCAGCCAGGGGGCGACGGGTTCACCCCCCCACTTT.

This clonotype was seen a handful of times. The chain employs TRBV7-2 and TRBJ2-7; D possibly corresponds to TRBD1 (6 bases). From germline, CDR1 is SGHTA and CDR2 FQGNSA. The ends were cut back, 6 bases at V and 1 base at J, with 10 bases in the middle. The CDR3 consists of 13 residues. The CDR3 DNA reads TGTGCCAGCAGTTACACAGGGTCCTACGAGCAGTACTTC. This sequence encodes CASSYTGSYEQYF.